These T cell receptor beta chains were read from a single sample in a study of cytomegalovirus exposure and HLA in healthy donors. The table came from immunoSEQ multiplex PCR; TCRdb's copy has only in-frame clones and leaves some out. The sample lists about 55,000 clones; about four fifths were seen once. Sequencing input: PBMCs. The receptors derive from a female donor in good health and CMV-seronegative. The CDR3 runs from the conserved cysteine through the conserved F or W. D genes are given only for firm matches. Clone size is shown for a subset of rows, as once, few, many or a class of expanded clone.

v_call,j_call,cdr3_length,clone_size,d_call,cdr3_nt,cdr3_aa
TRBV2,TRBJ1-2,13,NA,NA,TGTGCCAGCAGTGTTCGAACCTACTATGACTACACCTTC,CASSVRTYYDYTF
TRBV2,TRBJ1-5,15,NA,TRBD1,TGTGCCAGCAGTGAATGGACAGGGGGCAATCAGCCCCAGCATTTT,CASSEWTGGNQPQHF
TRBV21-1,TRBJ2-3,13,NA,NA,TGTGCCAGCAGCAAACCCTACACAGATACGCAGTATTTT,CASSKPYTDTQYF
TRBV7-2,TRBJ1-2,17,NA,NA,TGTGCCAGCAGCTTAGTGGGGGGACCGGAGATAAACTATGGCTACACCTTC,CASSLVGGPEINYGYTF
TRBV10-3,TRBJ2-2,15,NA,NA,TGTGCCATCAGTGACGCGAACCCGGACACCGGGGAGCTGTTTTTT,CAISDANPDTGELFF
TRBV5-1,TRBJ2-7,14,NA,NA,TGCGCCAGCAGCTTGGTGGCGGTAGACTACGAGCAGTACTTC,CASSLVAVDYEQYF
TRBV29-1,TRBJ1-2,13,NA,TRBD1,TGCAGCGTTGGGACAGGGTTAGGCTATGGCTACACCTTC,CSVGTGLGYGYTF
TRBV15,TRBJ2-6,14,NA,NA,TGTGCCACCGGGGGAGGCCGGTGGGCCAACGTCCTGACTTTC,CATGGGRWANVLTF
TRBV5-1,TRBJ1-5,13,once,NA,TGCGCCAGCAGCTGGACAGTGGGACAGCCCCAGCATTTT,CASSWTVGQPQHF
TRBV5-1,TRBJ2-5,15,NA,TRBD2,TGCGCCAGCAGGGCCCGGGGGGGACCCCAAGAGACCCAGTACTTC,CASRARGGPQETQYF
TRBV9,TRBJ2-5,16,NA,NA,TGTGCCAGCAGCGTAGGGGTTGTGGACAGAAAAGAGACCCAGTACTTC,CASSVGVVDRKETQYF
TRBV5-8,TRBJ2-5,14,NA,NA,TGTGCCAGCAGCCCGGGACTGTCGCGAGAGACCCAGTACTTC,CASSPGLSRETQYF
TRBV30,TRBJ1-1,15,NA,NA,TGTGCCTGGAGTAGAAATCCGGACAGTAACACTGAAGCTTTCTTT,CAWSRNPDSNTEAFF
TRBV7-2,TRBJ2-3,16,NA,NA,TGTGCCAGCAGCTGGGGTGGGGGGTTGTCTGGAGATACGCAGTATTTT,CASSWGGGLSGDTQYF
TRBV19,TRBJ1-2,14,NA,NA,TGTGCCAGTAGTATAGCCCCAGGGAACTATGGCTACACCTTC,CASSIAPGNYGYTF
TRBV19,TRBJ2-7,15,NA,TRBD1,TGTGCCAGTAGTCTGTCGGACAGGGGACTCTACGAGCAGTACTTC,CASSLSDRGLYEQYF
TRBV4-1,TRBJ2-1,15,few,TRBD2,TGCGCCAGCAGCCACCCCCTAGCGGGGTTTAATGAGCAGTTCTTC,CASSHPLAGFNEQFF
TRBV18,TRBJ1-1,16,NA,NA,TGTGCCAGCTCACTACTACTCCGGGACACGAACACTGAAGCTTTCTTT,CASSLLLRDTNTEAFF
TRBV19,TRBJ2-7,15,once,NA,TGTGCCAGTAGCCATTTCTCAGGGAAATCCTACGAGCAGTACTTC,CASSHFSGKSYEQYF
TRBV6-5,TRBJ1-4,14,NA,NA,TGTGCCAGCAGTTACGGGAGAAAAAATGAAAAACTGTTTTTT,CASSYGRKNEKLFF
TRBV7-9,TRBJ2-7,14,NA,TRBD1,TGTGCCAGCAGCTCGAGGGGGCCGGGGTACGAGCAGTACTTC,CASSSRGPGYEQYF
TRBV29-1,TRBJ1-2,12,NA,NA,TGCAGCGTTGGGGAGTTTAACCATGGCTACACCTTC,CSVGEFNHGYTF
TRBV4-2,TRBJ2-7,15,NA,TRBD2,TGTGCCAGCAGCCAAGGACTAGCGGATTCCTACGAGCAGTACTTC,CASSQGLADSYEQYF
TRBV30,TRBJ2-7,14,NA,TRBD2,TGTGCCTGGAGTTATCTTAGCGGGGGTAACGAGCAGTACTTC,CAWSYLSGGNEQYF
TRBV6-4,TRBJ2-3,15,few,TRBD2,TGTGCCAGCAGTGGGACTAGCGGGGGGGCAGATACGCAGTATTTT,CASSGTSGGADTQYF
TRBV4-1,TRBJ2-7,15,NA,NA,TGCGCCAGCAGCCAAGTCTGGAGGAGCGACTACGAGCAGTACTTC,CASSQVWRSDYEQYF
TRBV27,TRBJ2-4,14,NA,TRBD1,TGTGCCAGCAGTTCCCTGGACAGGGTAGGCATTCAGTACTTC,CASSSLDRVGIQYF
TRBV11-2,TRBJ1-2,14,NA,NA,TGTGCCAGCAGCTTAAGCAGGGGCGGCTATGGCTACACCTTC,CASSLSRGGYGYTF
TRBV7-9,TRBJ2-2,15,NA,NA,TGTGCCAGCAGCTTAAGGGACACTAACACCGGGGAGCTGTTTTTT,CASSLRDTNTGELFF
TRBV12-5,TRBJ1-2,14,few,NA,TGTGCTAGTGCCCCGGACAGAGGGACCTATGGCTACACCTTC,CASAPDRGTYGYTF
TRBV10-3,TRBJ2-1,16,NA,NA,TGTGCCATCAGTGAGCCCATGGGGGGGGGCGTGAATGAGCAGTTCTTC,CAISEPMGGGVNEQFF
TRBV6-5,TRBJ1-4,14,few,TRBD1,TGTGCCAGCAGCAAGGGGGCTCGGGTACGAGTACTGTTTTTT,CASSKGARVRVLFF
TRBV5-6,TRBJ2-5,14,NA,NA,TGTGCCAGCAGCTTTACGGGATTCCAAGAGACCCAGTACTTC,CASSFTGFQETQYF
TRBV13,TRBJ1-2,14,NA,TRBD1,TGTGCCAGCAGTTCATACAGGGGGGGCTATGGCTACACCTTC,CASSSYRGGYGYTF
TRBV4-1,TRBJ1-1,13,NA,NA,TGCGCCAGCAGCCTATTTTCGAACACTGAAGCTTTCTTT,CASSLFSNTEAFF
TRBV19,TRBJ1-2,15,NA,NA,TGTGCCAGTAGTCTCCCCGGGTCGGGGTTCTATGGCTACACCTTC,CASSLPGSGFYGYTF
TRBV4-2,TRBJ2-5,16,once,TRBD2,TGTGCCAGCAGCGGTCAGACTAGCGGGGGCGGAGAGACCCAGTACTTC,CASSGQTSGGGETQYF
TRBV15,TRBJ1-1,13,NA,NA,TGTGCCACTAGTTTGGGGGGACCCACTGAAGCTTTCTTT,CATSLGGPTEAFF
TRBV9,TRBJ1-1,14,NA,NA,TGTGCCAGCAGCGTAGACGGGGTGAACACTGAAGCTTTCTTT,CASSVDGVNTEAFF
TRBV27,TRBJ2-5,14,NA,NA,TGTGCCAGCAGTTTAACAGGGCGTCCTTGGACCCAGTACTTC,CASSLTGRPWTQYF
TRBV11-2,TRBJ1-2,14,NA,TRBD1,TGTGCCAGCAGCCGGACAGGGGTTAACTATGGCTACACCTTC,CASSRTGVNYGYTF
TRBV18,TRBJ2-2,17,NA,NA,TGTGCCAGCTCACCACTCACTCCCCCAGGGTCCCTCGTCGTGTTGTTTTTT,CASSPLTPPGSLVVLFF
TRBV15,TRBJ1-2,13,NA,NA,TGTGCCACCAGCAGAGCTTCTAACTATGGCTACACCTTC,CATSRASNYGYTF
TRBV5-6,TRBJ2-1,16,NA,TRBD1,TGTGCCAGCAGCTTGGGACAGGGGAGCTCCTACAATGAGCAGTTCTTC,CASSLGQGSSYNEQFF
TRBV5-6,TRBJ2-1,19,NA,TRBD2,TGTGCCAGCAGCCCACCATACCTAGCGGGGGGGCGGAGGAGAAATGAGCAGTTCTTC,CASSPPYLAGGRRRNEQFF
TRBV6-6,TRBJ1-1,12,NA,NA,TGTGCCAGCAGTCCAAGGCGGACTGAAGCTTTCTTT,CASSPRRTEAFF
TRBV6-1,TRBJ1-2,15,few,TRBD1,TGTGCCAGCAGTGAAGGAACGGGACAGGGCTATGGCTACACCTTC,CASSEGTGQGYGYTF
TRBV7-2,TRBJ2-1,16,NA,TRBD1,TGTGCCAGCAGATCGCGGACAGGGGGCTCCTACAATGAGCAGTTCTTC,CASRSRTGGSYNEQFF
TRBV27,TRBJ2-7,15,NA,TRBD1,TGTGCCAGCAGTCCGAGACAGGGTAGCGTCTACGAGCAGTACTTC,CASSPRQGSVYEQYF
TRBV14,TRBJ1-1,12,NA,NA,TGTGCCAGCAGCCATGACGTTGGGGGGGCTTTCTTT,CASSHDVGGAFF
TRBV7-2,TRBJ2-2,15,NA,NA,TGTGCCAGCAGTACAGGGTCTTCGAACACCGGGGAGCTGTTTTTT,CASSTGSSNTGELFF
TRBV5-6,TRBJ1-1,16,NA,NA,TGTGCCAGCAGCCGGGCCGGGAGCAGAAAGAACACTGAAGCTTTCTTT,CASSRAGSRKNTEAFF
TRBV19,TRBJ1-1,18,NA,TRBD1,TGTGCCAGTAGTATAGAGGCCGGGACAGGGGGCAGAAACACTGAAGCTTTCTTT,CASSIEAGTGGRNTEAFF